The text below deals with one T cell receptor beta chain. The record originates from a study of shared clonotypes between healthy human individuals. Study as a whole: A few men and a couple of women, aged 18 to 49, were donors.

There are 12 residues in the CDR3. V was shortened by 4 bases and J by 3 bases, with 9 bases between the two germline ends. In germline, CDR1 is GTSNPN, CDR2 SVGIG (reference sequence). Assay: immunoSEQ multiplex PCR; the TCRdb copy retains only in-frame clones and omits some. This repertoire shows roughly 510,000 clones, approximately 79% found once; its top ten account for 9.5% to 15%. The chain has TRBV30 and TRBJ1-1; D remains unclear. This clonotype originated in a woman aged 40-49 years in good health. Some clones in this sample may be carry-over from other donors' samples. Specimen: PBMCs. The CDR3 sequence is CAWIEQYTEAFF. The CDR3 nucleotides are TGTGCCTGGATAGAGCAGTACACTGAAGCTTTCTTT.